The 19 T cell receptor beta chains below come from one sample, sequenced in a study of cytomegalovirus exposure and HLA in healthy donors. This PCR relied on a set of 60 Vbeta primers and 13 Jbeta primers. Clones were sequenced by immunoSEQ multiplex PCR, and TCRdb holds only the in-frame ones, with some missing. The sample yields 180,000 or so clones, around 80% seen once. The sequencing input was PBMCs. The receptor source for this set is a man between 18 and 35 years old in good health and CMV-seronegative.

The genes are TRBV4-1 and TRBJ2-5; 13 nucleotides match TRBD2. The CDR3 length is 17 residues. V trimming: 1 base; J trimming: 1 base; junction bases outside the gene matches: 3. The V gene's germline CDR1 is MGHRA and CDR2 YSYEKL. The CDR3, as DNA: TGCGCCAGCAGCCAAGGGACTAGCGGGAGCTTCCAAGAGACCCAGTACTTC. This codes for CASSQGTSGSFQETQYF.

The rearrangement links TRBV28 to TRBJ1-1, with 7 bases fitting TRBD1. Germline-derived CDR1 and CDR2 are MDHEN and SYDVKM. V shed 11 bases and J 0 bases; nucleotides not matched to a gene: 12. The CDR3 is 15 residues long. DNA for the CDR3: TGTGCCTCTAAGGGGGCCCCCCTTATGAACACTGAAGCTTTCTTT. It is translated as CASKGAPLMNTEAFF.

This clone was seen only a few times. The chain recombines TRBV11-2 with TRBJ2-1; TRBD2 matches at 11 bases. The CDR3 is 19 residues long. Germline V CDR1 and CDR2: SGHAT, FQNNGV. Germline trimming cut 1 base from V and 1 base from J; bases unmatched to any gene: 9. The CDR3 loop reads CASSLVRGPSGGSYNEQFF. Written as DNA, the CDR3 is TGTGCCAGCAGCTTAGTTAGGGGGCCTAGCGGGGGGTCCTACAATGAGCAGTTCTTC.

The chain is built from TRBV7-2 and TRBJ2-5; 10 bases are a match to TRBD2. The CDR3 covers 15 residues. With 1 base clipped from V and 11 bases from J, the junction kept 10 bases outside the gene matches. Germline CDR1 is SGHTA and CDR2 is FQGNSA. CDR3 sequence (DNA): TGTGCCAGCAGCTTAGACCCAGCGGGGGGGCCTCGGCAGTACTTC. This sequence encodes CASSLDPAGGPRQYF.

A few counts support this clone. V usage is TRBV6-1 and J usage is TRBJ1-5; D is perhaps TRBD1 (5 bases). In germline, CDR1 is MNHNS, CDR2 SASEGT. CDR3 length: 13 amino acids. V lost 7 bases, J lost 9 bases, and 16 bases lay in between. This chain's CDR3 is CASISGGGPPQHF. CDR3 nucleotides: TGTGCCAGCATTTCCGGGGGAGGGCCGCCCCAGCATTTT.

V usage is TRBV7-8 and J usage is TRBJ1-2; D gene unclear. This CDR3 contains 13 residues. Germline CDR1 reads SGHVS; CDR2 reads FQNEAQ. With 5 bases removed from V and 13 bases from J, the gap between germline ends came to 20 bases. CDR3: CASSANYYETGTF. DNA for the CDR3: TGTGCCAGCAGCGCTAACTACTATGAGACCGGCACCTTC.

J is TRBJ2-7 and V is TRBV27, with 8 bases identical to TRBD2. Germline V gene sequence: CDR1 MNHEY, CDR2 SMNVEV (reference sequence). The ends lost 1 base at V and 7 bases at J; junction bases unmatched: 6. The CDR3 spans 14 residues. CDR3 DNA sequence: TGTGCCAGCAGTTTATACGGGGGGGTCAAAGAGCAGTACTTC. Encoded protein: CASSLYGGVKEQYF.

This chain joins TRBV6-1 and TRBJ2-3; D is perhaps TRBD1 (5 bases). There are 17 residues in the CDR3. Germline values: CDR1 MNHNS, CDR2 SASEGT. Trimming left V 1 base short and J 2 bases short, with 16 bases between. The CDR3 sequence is CASSEDWVRGYTDTQYF. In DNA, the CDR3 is TGTGCCAGCAGTGAAGACTGGGTTAGGGGATACACAGATACGCAGTATTTT.

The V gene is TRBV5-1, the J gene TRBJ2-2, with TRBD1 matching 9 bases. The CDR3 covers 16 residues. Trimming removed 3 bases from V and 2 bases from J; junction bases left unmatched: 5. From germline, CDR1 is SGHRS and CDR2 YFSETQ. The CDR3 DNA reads TGCGCCAGCAGCTCGCCGGACAGGGGAAACACCGGGGAGCTGTTTTTT. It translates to CASSSPDRGNTGELFF. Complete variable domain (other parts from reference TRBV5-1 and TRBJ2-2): KAGVTQTPRYLIKTRGQQVTLSCSPISGHRSVSWYQQTPGQGLQFLFEYFSETQRNKGNFPGRFSGRQFSNSRSEMNVSTLELGDSALYLCASSSPDRGNTGELFFGEGSRLTVL.

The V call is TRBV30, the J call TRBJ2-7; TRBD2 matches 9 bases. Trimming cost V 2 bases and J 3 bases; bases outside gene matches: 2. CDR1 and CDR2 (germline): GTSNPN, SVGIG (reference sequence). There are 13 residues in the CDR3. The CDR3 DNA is TGTGCCTGGAGTTATAGCGGGAGCTACGAGCAGTACTTC. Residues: CAWSYSGSYEQYF.

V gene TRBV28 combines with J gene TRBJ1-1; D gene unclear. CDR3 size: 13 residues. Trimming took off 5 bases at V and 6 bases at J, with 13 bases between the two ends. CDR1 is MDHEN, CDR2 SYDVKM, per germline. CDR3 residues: CASSIRSPPEAFF. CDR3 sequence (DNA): TGTGCCAGCAGTATTCGGTCTCCCCCTGAAGCTTTCTTT. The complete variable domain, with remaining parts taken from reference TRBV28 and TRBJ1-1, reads DVKVTQSSRYLVKRTGEKVFLECVQDMDHENMFWYRQDPGLGLRLIYFSYDVKMKEKGDIPEGYSVSREKKERFSLILESASTNQTSMYLCASSIRSPPEAFFGQGTRLTVV.

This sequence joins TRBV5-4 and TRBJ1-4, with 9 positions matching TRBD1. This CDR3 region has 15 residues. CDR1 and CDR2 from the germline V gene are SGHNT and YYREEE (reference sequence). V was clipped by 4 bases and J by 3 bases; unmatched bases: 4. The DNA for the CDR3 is TGTGCCAGCAGCCGACAGGGGGGTGCTAATGAAAAACTGTTTTTT. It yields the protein CASSRQGGANEKLFF.

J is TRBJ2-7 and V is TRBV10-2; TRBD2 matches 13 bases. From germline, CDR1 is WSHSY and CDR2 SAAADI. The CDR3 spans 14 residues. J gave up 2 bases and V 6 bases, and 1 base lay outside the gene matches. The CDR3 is CASSGTSGTYEQYF. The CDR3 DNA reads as TGCGCCAGCAGCGGGACTAGCGGGACCTACGAGCAGTACTTC.

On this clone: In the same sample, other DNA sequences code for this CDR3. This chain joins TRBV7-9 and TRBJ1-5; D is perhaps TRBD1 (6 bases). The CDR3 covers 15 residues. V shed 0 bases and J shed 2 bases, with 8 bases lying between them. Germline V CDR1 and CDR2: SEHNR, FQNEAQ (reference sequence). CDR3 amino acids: CASSLAAGGNQPQHF. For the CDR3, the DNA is TGTGCCAGCAGCTTAGCCGCAGGGGGCAATCAGCCCCAGCATTTT.

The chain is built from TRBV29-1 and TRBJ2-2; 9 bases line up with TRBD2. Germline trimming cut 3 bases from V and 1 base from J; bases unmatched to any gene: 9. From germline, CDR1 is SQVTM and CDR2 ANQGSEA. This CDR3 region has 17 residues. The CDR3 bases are TGCAGCGTTGATGGGGGGGTAGCGGGAGTGAACACCGGGGAGCTGTTTTTT. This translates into CSVDGGVAGVNTGELFF.

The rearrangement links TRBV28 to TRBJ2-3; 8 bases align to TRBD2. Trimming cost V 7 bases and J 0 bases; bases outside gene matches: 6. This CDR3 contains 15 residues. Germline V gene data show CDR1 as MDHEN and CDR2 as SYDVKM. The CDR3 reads CASTRGGRSTDTQYF. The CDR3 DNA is TGTGCCAGCACCCGCGGGGGGCGGAGCACAGATACGCAGTATTTT. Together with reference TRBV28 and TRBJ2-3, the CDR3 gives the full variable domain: DVKVTQSSRYLVKRTGEKVFLECVQDMDHENMFWYRQDPGLGLRLIYFSYDVKMKEKGDIPEGYSVSREKKERFSLILESASTNQTSMYLCASTRGGRSTDTQYFGPGTRLTVL.

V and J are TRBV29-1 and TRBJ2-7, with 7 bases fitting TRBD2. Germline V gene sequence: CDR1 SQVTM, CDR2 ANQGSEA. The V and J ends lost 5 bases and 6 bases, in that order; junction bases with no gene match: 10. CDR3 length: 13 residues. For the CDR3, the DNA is TGCAGCGTTAGCCGGGACTACCGTGGCGAGCAGTACTTC. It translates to CSVSRDYRGEQYF.

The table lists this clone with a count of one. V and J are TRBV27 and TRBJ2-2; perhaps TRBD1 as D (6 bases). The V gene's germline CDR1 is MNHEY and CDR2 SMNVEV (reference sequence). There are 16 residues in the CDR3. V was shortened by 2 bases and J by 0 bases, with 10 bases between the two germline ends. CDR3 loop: CASSLVGTPNTGELFF. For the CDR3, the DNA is TGTGCCAGCAGTTTAGTCGGGACACCGAACACCGGGGAGCTGTTTTTT.

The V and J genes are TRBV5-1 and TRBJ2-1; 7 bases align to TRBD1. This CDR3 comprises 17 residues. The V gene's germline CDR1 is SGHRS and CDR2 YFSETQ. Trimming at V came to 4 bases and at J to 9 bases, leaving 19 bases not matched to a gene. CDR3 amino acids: CASSQRTLDRTPLEQFF. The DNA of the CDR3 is TGCGCCAGCAGCCAACGAACCTTGGACAGGACCCCACTTGAGCAGTTCTTC.